Presented here are 2 T cell receptor beta chains from one specimen sequenced in a study of blood T cells in healthy people across ages. A second PCR, run for 7 to 11 cycles, used a sample-barcoded 5' primer plus a J-beta primer mix. TCRdb called the 5' RACE reads again in MiXCR, with one record for every CDR3 protein. The sample holds around 1.5 million distinct CDR3 sequences, about 40% seen once. Sequencing input: blood. The receptors stem from a woman between 18 and 29 years old in good health.

This clonotype showed up just a few times. The chain uses TRBV20-1 and TRBJ2-3; a weak D match, TRBD2 (5 bases). Trimming pared 2 bases from V and 2 bases from J, leaving 8 bases between. The CDR3 extends over 13 amino acids. The germline gives CDR1 DFQATT, CDR2 SNEGSKA (reference sequence). CDR3 region: CSARREFTDTQYF. The CDR3 nucleotides read TGCAGTGCTAGAAGGGAGTTCACAGATACGCAGTATTTT.

Regarding this clonotype: Possible read error: a much larger clone is one base away. This chain connects TRBV29-1 to TRBJ2-3; no clear D. Germline loops: CDR1 SQVTM, CDR2 ANQGSEA. The CDR3 covers 13 residues. The CDR3 nucleotides read TGCAGCGTTGAAGAGGGTGGCACAGATATGCAGTATTTT. Its protein is CSVEEGGTDMQYF.